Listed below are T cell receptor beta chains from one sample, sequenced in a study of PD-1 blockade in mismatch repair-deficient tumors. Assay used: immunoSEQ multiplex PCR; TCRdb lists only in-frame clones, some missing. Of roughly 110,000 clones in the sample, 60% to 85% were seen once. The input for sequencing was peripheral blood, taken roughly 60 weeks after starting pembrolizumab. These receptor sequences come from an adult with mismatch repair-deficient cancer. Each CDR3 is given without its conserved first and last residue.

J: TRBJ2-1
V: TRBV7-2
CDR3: ASSLASDNEQF

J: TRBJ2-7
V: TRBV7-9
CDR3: ASSSNQMAGEQY

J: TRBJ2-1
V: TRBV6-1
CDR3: ASSEIAKAEQF

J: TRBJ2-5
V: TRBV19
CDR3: ASAPGRGETQY

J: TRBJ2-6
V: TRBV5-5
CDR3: ASSPSGTGGSGANVLT

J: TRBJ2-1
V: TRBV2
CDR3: ASQDGANQYNEQF

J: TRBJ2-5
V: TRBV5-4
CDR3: ASSLTGREQY

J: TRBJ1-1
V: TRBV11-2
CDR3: ASSSPFGRAF

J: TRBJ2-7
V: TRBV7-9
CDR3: ASSQRLAGGRSYEQY

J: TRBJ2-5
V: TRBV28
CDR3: ASSSPRTSGSRETETQY

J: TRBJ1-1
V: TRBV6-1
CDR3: ASSDQGYTEAF

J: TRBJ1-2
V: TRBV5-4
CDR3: ASSSDQGRHGYT

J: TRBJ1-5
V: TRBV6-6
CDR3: ASSSLGQSNQPQH

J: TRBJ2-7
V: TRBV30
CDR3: AWSSGSGGLSEQY

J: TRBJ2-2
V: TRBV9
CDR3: ASSVAGTSGSFATGELF

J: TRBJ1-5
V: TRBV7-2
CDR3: ASSIDGSPNQPQH

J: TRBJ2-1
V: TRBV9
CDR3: ASSSLPGNEQF

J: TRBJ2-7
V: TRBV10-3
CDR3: AISAGQGYEQY

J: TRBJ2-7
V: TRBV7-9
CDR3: ASSVVDEQY

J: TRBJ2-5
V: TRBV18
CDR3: ASSPLGQGNQETQY

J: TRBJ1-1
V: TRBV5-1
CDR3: ASSGGDILNTEAF

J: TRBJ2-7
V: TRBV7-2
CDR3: ASSLAGGDTEQY

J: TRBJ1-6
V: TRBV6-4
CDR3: ASTSESGSPLH

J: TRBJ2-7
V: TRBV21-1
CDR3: ASSRSGTSRINEQY

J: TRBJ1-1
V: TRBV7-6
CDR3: ASSPRSVGTEAF

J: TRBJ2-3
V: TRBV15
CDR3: ATSRGGGSTDTQY

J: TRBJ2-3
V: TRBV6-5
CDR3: ASSGTSGTTDTQY

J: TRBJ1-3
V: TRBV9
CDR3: ASTPVSGNTIY

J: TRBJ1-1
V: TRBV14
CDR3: ASSQGTRIENTEAF

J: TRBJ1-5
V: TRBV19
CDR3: ASSIVGQGYQPQH